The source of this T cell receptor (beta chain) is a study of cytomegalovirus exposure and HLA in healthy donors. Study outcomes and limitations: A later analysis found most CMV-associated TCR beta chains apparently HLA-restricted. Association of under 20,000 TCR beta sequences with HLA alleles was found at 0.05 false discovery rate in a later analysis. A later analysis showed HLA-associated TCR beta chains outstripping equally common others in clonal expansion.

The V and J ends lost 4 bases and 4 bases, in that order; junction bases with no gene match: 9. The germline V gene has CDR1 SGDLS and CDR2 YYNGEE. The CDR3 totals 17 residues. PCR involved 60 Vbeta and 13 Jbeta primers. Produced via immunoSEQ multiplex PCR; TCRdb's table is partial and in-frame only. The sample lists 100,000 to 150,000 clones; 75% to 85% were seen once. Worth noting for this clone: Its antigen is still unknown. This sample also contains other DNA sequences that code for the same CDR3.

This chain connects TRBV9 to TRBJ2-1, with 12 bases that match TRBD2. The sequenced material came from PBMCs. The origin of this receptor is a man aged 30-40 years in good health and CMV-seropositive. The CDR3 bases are TGTGCCAGCAGCCTCAGTCGGCTAGCGGGGGGGTACAATGAGCAGTTCTTC. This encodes CASSLSRLAGGYNEQFF. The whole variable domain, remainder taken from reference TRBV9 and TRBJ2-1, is DSGVTQTPKHLITATGQRVTLRCSPRSGDLSVYWYQQSLDQGLQFLIQYYNGEERAKGNILERFSAQQFPDLHSELNLSSLELGDSALYFCASSLSRLAGGYNEQFFGPGTRLTVL.